This TCR beta chain was sequenced during a study of cytomegalovirus exposure and HLA in healthy donors. Study results and limitations: Clonal expansion, a later analysis showed, was greater in HLA-associated TCR beta chains than in equally common others.

In the PCR, 60 Vbeta and 13 Jbeta primers were used. Only in-frame clones appear in the TCRdb table, and some are missing; sequencing was by immunoSEQ multiplex PCR. The table has some 140,000 clones, 60% to 85% seen once. V was shortened by 7 bases and J by 0 bases, with 16 bases between the two germline ends. CDR1 MNHNS and CDR2 SASEGT come from the germline V gene. This CDR3 region has 15 residues. This clone was found a few times. Its antigen remains unknown. Sequencing input: PBMCs. The sequence came from a woman aged 40 to 50 in good health and CMV-seronegative. The rearrangement uses TRBV6-1 and TRBJ2-7, with a weak D call TRBD1 (5 bases). CDR3 bases: TGTGCCAGCACTAACCCCATAGGACACTCCTACGAGCAGTACTTC. It is translated as CASTNPIGHSYEQYF.